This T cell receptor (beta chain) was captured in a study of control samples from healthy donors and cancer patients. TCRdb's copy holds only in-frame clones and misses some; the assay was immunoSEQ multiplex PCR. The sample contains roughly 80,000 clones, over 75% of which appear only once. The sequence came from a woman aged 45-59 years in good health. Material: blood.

Written as DNA, the CDR3 is TGTGCCAGGAGGGGAGTCGATGAAAAACTGTTTTTT. It specifies CARRGVDEKLFF. The chain joins TRBV2 to TRBJ1-4; a weak D match, TRBD1 (5 bases). Between the trimmed V and J ends, which lost 9 bases and 6 bases, there was a span of 11 bases. Germline CDR1 SNHLY, CDR2 FYNNEI. The CDR3 length is 12 residues.